This record concerns one TCR beta chain sequence. Its antigen is currently unknown. This PCR relied on a set of 60 Vbeta primers and 13 Jbeta primers. Repertoires were generated with immunoSEQ multiplex PCR, while TCRdb's copy carries only in-frame clones and drops some. The table shows approximately 110,000 clones, with under 85% occurring only once. This CDR3 is built from 16 residues. V lost 8 bases to trimming and J lost 5 bases, with 21 bases between them. Germline V gene data show CDR1 as MDHEN and CDR2 as SYDVKM. This sample stems from a study of cytomegalovirus exposure and HLA in healthy donors. The study, taken as a whole, reports: Trimming of TCR beta V- and J-genes showed a link, identified in a later analysis, to a missense DCLRE1C variant. The sole available immune exposure information was CMV serostatus.

The receptor comes from a human donor in good health. The chain joins TRBV28 to TRBJ2-2; D possibly corresponds to TRBD1 (6 bases). Sequenced sample: PBMCs. CDR3 in amino acids: CASLDPRQVVTGELFF. DNA of the CDR3: TGTGCCAGCCTCGACCCAAGACAGGTTGTTACCGGGGAGCTGTTTTTT. Full variable domain (missing parts from reference TRBV28 and TRBJ2-2): DVKVTQSSRYLVKRTGEKVFLECVQDMDHENMFWYRQDPGLGLRLIYFSYDVKMKEKGDIPEGYSVSREKKERFSLILESASTNQTSMYLCASLDPRQVVTGELFFGEGSRLTVL.